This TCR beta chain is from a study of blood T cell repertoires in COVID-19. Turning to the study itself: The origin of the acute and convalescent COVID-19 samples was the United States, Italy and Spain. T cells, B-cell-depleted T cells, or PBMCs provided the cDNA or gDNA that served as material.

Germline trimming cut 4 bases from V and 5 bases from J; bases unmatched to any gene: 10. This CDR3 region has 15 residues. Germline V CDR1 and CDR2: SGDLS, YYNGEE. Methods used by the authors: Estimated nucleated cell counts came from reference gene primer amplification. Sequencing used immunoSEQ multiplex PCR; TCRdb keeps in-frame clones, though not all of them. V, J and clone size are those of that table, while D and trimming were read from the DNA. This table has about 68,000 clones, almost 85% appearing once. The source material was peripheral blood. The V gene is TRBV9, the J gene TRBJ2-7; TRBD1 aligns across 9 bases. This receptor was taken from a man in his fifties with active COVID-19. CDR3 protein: CASSPAGTGLDEQYF. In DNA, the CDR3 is TGTGCCAGCAGCCCCGCCGGGACAGGGCTCGACGAGCAGTACTTC. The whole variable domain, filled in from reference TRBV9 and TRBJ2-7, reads DSGVTQTPKHLITATGQRVTLRCSPRSGDLSVYWYQQSLDQGLQFLIQYYNGEERAKGNILERFSAQQFPDLHSELNLSSLELGDSALYFCASSPAGTGLDEQYFGPGTRLTVT.